This TCR beta chain emerged from a study of vaccination and CD4 T cells after COVID-19. Study background: Nasal swab PCR detected SARS-CoV-2 in convalescent patients; 8 or 9 had mild disease, one severe. Sampling post-COVID took place a median roughly 93 days after diagnosis (range 35 to 161). The authors exposed cells to overlapping spike peptides derived from SARS-CoV-2, HCoV-NL63, HCoV-OC43 and HCoV-229E.

For this clonotype: Its cognate antigen is unknown.

V lost 6 bases and J 6 bases, leaving 12 bases between the germline ends. Germline V lookup: CDR1 MNHEY, CDR2 SMNVEV (reference sequence). CDR3 size: 14 residues. Sample treatment: approximately 11-day PBMC culture with coronavirus spike peptide pools or control peptides (ViraFEST assay). Cells were cultured for 9 to 10 days, and then CD4+ T cells were isolated by negative selection. Scientists ran DNA taken from cultured CD4+ T cells through the Oncomine TCR Beta short-read assay for sequencing. TCRdb reprocessed the PCR reads via MiXCR and lists one record per CDR3 protein. In the table there are over 10,000 distinct CDR3 sequences, less than 70% of which are singletons.

The sequencing sample was made of CD4+ T cells from blood, cultured in vitro. This clonotype was sampled from a human donor who had recovered from COVID-19. This sequence joins TRBV27 and TRBJ1-6; D gene ambiguous. The CDR3 nucleotides read TGTGCCAGCAGACGACCACTGGGTAATTCACCCCTCCACTTT. It specifies CASRRPLGNSPLHF.